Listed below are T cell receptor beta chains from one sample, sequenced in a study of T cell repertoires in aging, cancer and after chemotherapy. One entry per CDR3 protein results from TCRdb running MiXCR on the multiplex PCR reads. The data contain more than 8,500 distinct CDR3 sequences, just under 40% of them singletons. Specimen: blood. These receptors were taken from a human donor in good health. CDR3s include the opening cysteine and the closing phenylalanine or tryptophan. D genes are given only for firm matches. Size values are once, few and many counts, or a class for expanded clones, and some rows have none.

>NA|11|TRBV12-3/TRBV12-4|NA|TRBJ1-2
CASSPGTDHTF
TGTGCCAGCAGTCCAGGGACGGACCACACCTTC
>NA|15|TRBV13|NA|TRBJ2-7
CASTKRGGLSYEQYF
TGTGCCAGCACCAAAAGGGGCGGACTCTCCTACGAGCAGTACTTC
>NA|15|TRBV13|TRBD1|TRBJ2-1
CASRSTGGGHNEQFF
TGTGCCAGCAGATCGACAGGGGGCGGCCACAATGAGCAGTTCTTC
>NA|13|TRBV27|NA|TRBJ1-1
CASKGAVNTEAFF
TGTGCCAGCAAAGGGGCGGTGAACACTGAAGCTTTCTTT
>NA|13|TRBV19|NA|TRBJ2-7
CASSPRASYEQYF
TGTGCCAGTAGTCCCAGGGCGTCCTACGAGCAGTACTTC
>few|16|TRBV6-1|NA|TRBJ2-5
CASSEDRGGLQETQYF
TGTGCCAGCAGTGAAGACAGGGGGGGGTTACAAGAGACCCAGTACTTC
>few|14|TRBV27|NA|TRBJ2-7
CASMPGTSTYEQYF
TGTGCCAGCATGCCCGGGACTTCTACCTACGAGCAGTACTTC
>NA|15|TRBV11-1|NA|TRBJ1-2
CASSLVGGDNYGYTF
TGTGCCAGCAGCTTAGTAGGGGGAGATAACTATGGCTACACCTTC
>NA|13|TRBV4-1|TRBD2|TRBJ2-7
CASSSREGAGLYF
TGCGCCAGCAGCTCGCGGGAGGGGGCGGGTCTCTACTTC
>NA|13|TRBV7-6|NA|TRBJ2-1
CASTIPGGNEQFF
TGTGCCAGCACCATACCTGGTGGCAATGAGCAGTTCTTC
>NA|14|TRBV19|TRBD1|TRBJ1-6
CASSSGTGGSPLHF
TGTGCCAGTAGTTCCGGGACAGGAGGTTCACCCCTCCACTTT
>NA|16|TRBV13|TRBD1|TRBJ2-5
CVSSPTPAQGAQTQYF
TGTGTCAGCAGCCCCACCCCGGCCCAGGGGGCGCAGACCCAGTACTTC
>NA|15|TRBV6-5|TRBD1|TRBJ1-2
CASSYEGAGNYGYTF
TGTGCCAGCAGTTACGAGGGGGCGGGGAACTATGGCTACACCTTC
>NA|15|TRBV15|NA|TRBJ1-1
CATSRDPGPNTEAFF
TGTGCCACCAGCAGAGATCCAGGGCCGAACACTGAAGCTTTCTTT
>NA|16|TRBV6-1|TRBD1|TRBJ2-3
CASSEVGTGITDTQYF
TGTGCCAGCAGTGAAGTAGGGACAGGGATAACAGATACGCAGTATTTT
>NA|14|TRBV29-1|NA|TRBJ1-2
CSVERILANYGYTF
TGCAGCGTTGAAAGGATCCTAGCTAACTATGGCTACACCTTC
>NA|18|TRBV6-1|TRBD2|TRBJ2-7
CASSDANSGGGSTYEQYF
TGTGCCAGCAGTGACGCTAATAGCGGGGGGGGATCTACCTACGAGCAGTACTTC
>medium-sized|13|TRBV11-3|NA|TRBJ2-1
CASSLGQHNEQFF
TGTGCCAGCAGCTTAGGACAGCACAATGAGCAGTTCTTC
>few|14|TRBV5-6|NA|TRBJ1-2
CASSLAGIRYGYTF
TGTGCCAGCAGCTTGGCGGGGATCCGCTATGGCTACACCTTC
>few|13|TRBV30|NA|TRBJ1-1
CAWSKTENTEAFF
TGTGCCTGGAGTAAGACTGAGAACACTGAAGCTTTCTTT
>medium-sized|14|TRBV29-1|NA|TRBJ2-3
CSALWAASTDTQYF
TGCAGCGCCCTTTGGGCGGCTAGCACAGATACGCAGTATTTT
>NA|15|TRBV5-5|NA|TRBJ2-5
CASSLVVSPTETQYF
TGTGCCAGCAGCTTGGTAGTCAGCCCGACGGAGACCCAGTACTTC
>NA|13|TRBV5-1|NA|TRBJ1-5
CASSFGQGQPQHF
TGCGCCAGCAGCTTCGGGCAAGGCCAGCCCCAGCATTTT
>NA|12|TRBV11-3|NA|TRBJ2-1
CASSLVGSEQFF
TGTGCCAGCAGCTTAGTGGGGTCAGAGCAGTTCTTC
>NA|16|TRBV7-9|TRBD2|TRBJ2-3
CASSPSTSGSTDTQYF
TGTGCCAGCAGCCCCTCGACTAGCGGGAGCACAGATACGCAGTATTTT
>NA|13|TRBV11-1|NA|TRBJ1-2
CASSLVANYGYTF
TGTGCCAGCAGCTTAGTCGCTAACTATGGCTACACCTTC
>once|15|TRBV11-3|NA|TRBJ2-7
CASSRGQLITYEQYF
TGTGCCAGCAGCCGTGGACAGTTAATAACCTACGAGCAGTACTTC
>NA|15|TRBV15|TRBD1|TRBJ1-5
CATSRGQDENQPQHF
TGTGCCACCAGCAGGGGACAGGACGAGAATCAGCCCCAGCATTTT
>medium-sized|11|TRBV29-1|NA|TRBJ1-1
CSVIPNTEAFF
TGCAGCGTTATACCGAACACTGAAGCTTTCTTT
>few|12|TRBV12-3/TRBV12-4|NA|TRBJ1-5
CASSFSRQPQHF
TGTGCCAGCAGTTTTTCCCGTCAGCCCCAGCATTTT
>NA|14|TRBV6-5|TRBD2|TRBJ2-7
CASSYLAGEYEQYF
TGTGCCAGCAGTTACCTAGCGGGAGAGTACGAGCAGTACTTC
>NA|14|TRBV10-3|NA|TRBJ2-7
CAISATGLIYEQYF
TGTGCCATCAGCGCCACAGGGTTGATCTACGAGCAGTACTTC
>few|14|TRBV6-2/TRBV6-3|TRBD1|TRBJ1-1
CASTQGQVGTEAFF
TGTGCCAGCACCCAAGGACAGGTTGGAACTGAAGCTTTCTTT
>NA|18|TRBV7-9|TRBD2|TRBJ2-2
CASSLAPSGGANTGELFF
TGTGCCAGCAGCTTAGCTCCTAGCGGGGGGGCGAACACCGGGGAGCTGTTTTTT
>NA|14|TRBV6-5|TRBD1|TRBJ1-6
CASNLGQGGSPLHF
TGTGCCAGCAACCTTGGACAGGGAGGTTCACCCCTCCACTTT
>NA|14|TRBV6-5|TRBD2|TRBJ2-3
CASRTSGSTDTQYF
TGTGCCAGCAGAACTAGCGGAAGCACAGATACGCAGTATTTT
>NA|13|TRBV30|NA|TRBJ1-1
CAWSVIGGTEAFF
TGTGCCTGGAGTGTTATAGGAGGGACTGAAGCTTTCTTT
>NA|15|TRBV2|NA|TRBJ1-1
CASSEGGPDYTEAFF
TGTGCCAGCAGTGAAGGGGGGCCCGACTACACTGAAGCTTTCTTT
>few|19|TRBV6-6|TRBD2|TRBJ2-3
CASSVQSPGLAGRADTQYF
TGTGCCAGCAGTGTACAAAGCCCGGGACTAGCAGGAAGGGCAGATACGCAGTATTTT
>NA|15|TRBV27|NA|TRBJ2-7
CASRDTTPPAYEQYF
TGTGCCAGCAGAGACACCACACCACCCGCCTACGAGCAGTACTTC
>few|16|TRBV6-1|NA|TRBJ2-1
CASKKGVAETYNEQFF
TGTGCCAGCAAGAAAGGGGTGGCGGAAACCTACAATGAGCAGTTCTTC
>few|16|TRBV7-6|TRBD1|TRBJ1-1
CASSPGQGPPDAEAFF
TGTGCCAGCAGTCCGGGACAGGGCCCACCCGATGCTGAAGCTTTCTTT
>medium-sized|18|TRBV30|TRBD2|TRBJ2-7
CAWSGWQDLAGAYYEQYF
TGTGCCTGGAGTGGGTGGCAGGACCTAGCGGGAGCTTACTACGAGCAGTACTTC
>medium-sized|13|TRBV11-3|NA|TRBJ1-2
CASSLIGGYGYTF
TGTGCCAGCAGCCTTATTGGCGGGTATGGCTACACCTTC
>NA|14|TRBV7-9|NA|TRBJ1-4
CASSRTGNNEKLFF
TGTGCCAGCAGCCGCACAGGGAATAATGAAAAACTGTTTTTT
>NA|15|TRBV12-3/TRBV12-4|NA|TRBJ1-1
CASSFYGLMNTEAFF
TGTGCCAGCAGTTTTTACGGACTGATGAACACTGAAGCTTTCTTT
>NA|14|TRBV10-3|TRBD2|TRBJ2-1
CAIRGLAGGNEQFF
TGTGCCATCAGAGGACTAGCGGGGGGGAATGAGCAGTTCTTC
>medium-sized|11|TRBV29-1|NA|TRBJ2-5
CSVPWGETQYF
TGCAGCGTGCCTTGGGGCGAGACCCAGTACTTC
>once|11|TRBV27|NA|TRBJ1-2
CASRKGFGYTF
TGTGCCAGCAGAAAGGGGTTTGGCTACACCTTC
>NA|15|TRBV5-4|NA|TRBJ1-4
CASSSQGLANEKLFF
TGTGCCAGCAGCTCACAGGGTCTGGCTAATGAAAAACTGTTTTTT
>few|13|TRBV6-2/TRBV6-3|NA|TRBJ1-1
CASSWQLNTEAFF
TGTGCCAGCAGTTGGCAGCTGAACACTGAAGCTTTCTTT
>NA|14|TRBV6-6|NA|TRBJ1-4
CVSRPGGSREKLFF
TGTGTCAGCAGGCCCGGGGGGTCTAGGGAAAAACTGTTTTTT
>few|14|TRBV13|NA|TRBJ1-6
CASSSAGSNSPLHF
TGTGCCAGCAGTTCGGCAGGGTCTAATTCACCCCTCCACTTT
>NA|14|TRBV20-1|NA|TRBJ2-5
CSARVLGDWETQYF
TGCAGTGCTAGAGTGTTGGGGGATTGGGAGACCCAGTACTTC
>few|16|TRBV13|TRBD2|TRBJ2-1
CASSRNAGGPINEQFF
TGTGCCAGCAGCCGCAATGCGGGGGGCCCCATCAATGAGCAGTTCTTC
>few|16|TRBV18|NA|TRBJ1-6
CASSPTPAGYNSPLHF
TGTGCCAGCTCACCTACACCAGCAGGGTATAATTCACCCCTCCACTTT
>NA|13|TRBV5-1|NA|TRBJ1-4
CASSLGANEKLFF
TGCGCCAGCAGCTTGGGGGCTAATGAAAAACTGTTTTTT
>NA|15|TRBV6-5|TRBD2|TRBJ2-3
CASSAAGGSTDTQYF
TGTGCCAGCAGTGCCGCGGGAGGGAGCACAGATACGCAGTATTTT